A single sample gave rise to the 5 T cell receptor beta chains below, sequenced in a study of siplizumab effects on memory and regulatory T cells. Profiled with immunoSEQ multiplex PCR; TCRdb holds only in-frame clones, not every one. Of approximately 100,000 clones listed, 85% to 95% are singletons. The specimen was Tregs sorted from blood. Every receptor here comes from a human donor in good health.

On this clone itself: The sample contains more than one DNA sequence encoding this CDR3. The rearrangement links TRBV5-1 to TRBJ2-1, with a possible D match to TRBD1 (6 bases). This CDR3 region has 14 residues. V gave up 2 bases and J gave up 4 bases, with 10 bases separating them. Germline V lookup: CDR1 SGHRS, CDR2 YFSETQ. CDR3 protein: CASSLGQIYNEQFF. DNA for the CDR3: TGCGCCAGCAGCTTAGGACAGATATACAATGAGCAGTTCTTC.

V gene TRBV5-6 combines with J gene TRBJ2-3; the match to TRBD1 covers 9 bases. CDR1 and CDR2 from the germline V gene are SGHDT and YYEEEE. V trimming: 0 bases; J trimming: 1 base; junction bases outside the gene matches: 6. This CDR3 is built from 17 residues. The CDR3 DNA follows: TGTGCCAGCAGCTTGGATTGGGACAGGGTTCGCACAGATACGCAGTATTTT. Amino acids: CASSLDWDRVRTDTQYF.

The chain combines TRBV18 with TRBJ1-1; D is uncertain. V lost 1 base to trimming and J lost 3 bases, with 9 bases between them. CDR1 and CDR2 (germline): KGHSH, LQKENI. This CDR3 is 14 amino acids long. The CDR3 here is CASSPQTADTEAFF. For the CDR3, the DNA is TGTGCCAGCTCACCACAGACTGCCGACACTGAAGCTTTCTTT. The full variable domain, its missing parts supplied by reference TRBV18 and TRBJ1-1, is NAGVMQNPRHLVRRRGQEARLRCSPMKGHSHVYWYRQLPEEGLKFMVYLQKENIIDESGMPKERFSAEFPKEGPSILRIQQVVRGDSAAYFCASSPQTADTEAFFGQGTRLTVV.

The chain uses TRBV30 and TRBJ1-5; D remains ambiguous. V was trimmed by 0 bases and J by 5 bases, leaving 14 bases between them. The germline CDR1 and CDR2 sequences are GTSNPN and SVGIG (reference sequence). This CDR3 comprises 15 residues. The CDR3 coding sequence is TGTGCCTGGAGTGTACTGGGAGGGCCCCATCAGCCCCAGCATTTT. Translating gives CAWSVLGGPHQPQHF.

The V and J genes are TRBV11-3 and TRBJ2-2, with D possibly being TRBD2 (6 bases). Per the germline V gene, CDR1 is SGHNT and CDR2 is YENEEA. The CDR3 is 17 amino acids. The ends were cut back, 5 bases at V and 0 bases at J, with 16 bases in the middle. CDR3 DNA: TGTGCCAGCAGCCCTGGGTTGGACTACGCGAACACCGGGGAGCTGTTTTTT. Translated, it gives CASSPGLDYANTGELFF.